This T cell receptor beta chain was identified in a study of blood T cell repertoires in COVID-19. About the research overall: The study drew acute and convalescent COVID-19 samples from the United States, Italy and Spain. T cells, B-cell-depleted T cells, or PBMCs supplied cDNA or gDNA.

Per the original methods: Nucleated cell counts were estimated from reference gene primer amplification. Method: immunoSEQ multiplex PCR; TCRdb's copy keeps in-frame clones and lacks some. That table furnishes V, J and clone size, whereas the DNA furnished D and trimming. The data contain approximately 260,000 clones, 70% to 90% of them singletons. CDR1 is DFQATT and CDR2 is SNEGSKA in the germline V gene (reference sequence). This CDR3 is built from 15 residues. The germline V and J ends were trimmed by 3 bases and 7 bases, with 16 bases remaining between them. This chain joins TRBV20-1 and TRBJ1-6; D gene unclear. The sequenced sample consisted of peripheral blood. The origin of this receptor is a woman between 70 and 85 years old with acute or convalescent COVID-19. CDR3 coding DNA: TGCAGTGCTAGTTACGGAGGGTTAGGGAATTCACCCCTCCACTTT. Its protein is CSASYGGLGNSPLHF.